This T cell receptor beta chain was sequenced for a study of identical twins. The germline V and J ends were trimmed by 6 bases and 0 bases, with 21 bases remaining between them. The CDR3 covers 18 residues. The germline V gene has CDR1 SNHLY and CDR2 FYNNEI. Template switching added a universal primer binding site, and final cDNA carried unique molecular identifiers. TCRdb passed the 5' RACE reads through MiXCR, listing each CDR3 protein once. The sample has under 250,000 distinct CDR3 sequences; roughly 13% are singletons. Study observations and caveats: Out-of-frame TCR alpha sharing observed in monozygotic twins exceeded model estimates.

This clonotype has a handful of counts. The antigen is not known. This sample also belongs to another study, concerning yellow fever vaccine responses in identical twins. That study reports: It has been reported that, in twins, the vaccine T cell response seemed partly convergent and partly personalized.

The receptor's source is a woman between 18 and 29 years old in good health. Material: memory (CD45RO+) T cells sorted from blood. The chain has TRBV2 and TRBJ2-1; D tentatively fits TRBD1 or TRBD2 (6 bases each). The CDR3: CASRAGGGGGNSYNEQFF. CDR3 sequence (DNA): TGTGCCAGCAGAGCCGGGGGTGGGGGCGGGAACTCCTACAATGAGCAGTTCTTC.